This record concerns one T cell receptor (beta chain) sequence. The target antigen is unknown. The entry originates in a study of T cell responses to AZD1222 COVID-19 vaccine. Generated by immunoSEQ multiplex PCR, the TCRdb table keeps only in-frame clones and is missing some. The sample gives roughly 180,000 clones, roughly nine tenths of which show up once; 6.9% is in the top ten. Trimming cost V 5 bases and J 1 base; bases outside gene matches: 10. Germline CDR1 and CDR2: SEHNR and FQNEAQ (reference sequence). CDR3 length: 17 amino acids. Broader study findings: The donor group comprised mostly white British people and more females; the analysis possibly underestimated clonal diversity.

The starting material was peripheral blood, obtained on day 0 of AZD1222 vaccination. J is TRBJ1-2 and V is TRBV7-9, with 10 bases lining up with TRBD1. The TCR was taken from an adult in good health. CDR3 sequence reads: CASSPSGTGDLNYGYTF. CDR3 coding DNA: TGTGCCAGCAGCCCGTCGGGGACAGGGGACCTTAACTATGGCTACACCTTC.